This T cell receptor beta chain was observed in a study of blood T cell repertoires in COVID-19. Germline CDR1 and CDR2: SGHDT and YYEEEE. The CDR3 loop spans 17 amino acids. V was pared by 5 bases and J by 3 bases, with 11 bases of the junction left unmatched. Only in-frame clones appear in the TCRdb table, and some are missing; sequencing was by immunoSEQ multiplex PCR. The sample lists over 250,000 clones, about 88% occurring once. The gene calls are TRBV5-6 and TRBJ1-5, with TRBD1 identical over 10 bases. Material for sequencing was peripheral blood. The TCR originated in a woman aged 60 to 75 with acute or convalescent COVID-19. CDR3 sequence reads: CASSFSGTGDYNQPQHF. The CDR3, as DNA: TGTGCCAGCAGTTTTTCCGGGACAGGGGATTACAATCAGCCCCAGCATTTT.